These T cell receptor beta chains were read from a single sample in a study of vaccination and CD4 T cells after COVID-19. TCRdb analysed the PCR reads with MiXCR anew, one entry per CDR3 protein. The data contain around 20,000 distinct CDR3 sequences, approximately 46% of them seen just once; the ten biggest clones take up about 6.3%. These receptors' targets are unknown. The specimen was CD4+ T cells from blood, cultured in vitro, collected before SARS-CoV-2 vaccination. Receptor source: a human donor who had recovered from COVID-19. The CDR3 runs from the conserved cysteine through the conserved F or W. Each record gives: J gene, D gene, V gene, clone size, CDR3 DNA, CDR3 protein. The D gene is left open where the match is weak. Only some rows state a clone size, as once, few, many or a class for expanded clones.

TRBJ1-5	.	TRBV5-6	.	TGTGCCAGCAGCTTGGTGCGGGGGTCGGGGCCCCAGCATTTT	CASSLVRGSGPQHF
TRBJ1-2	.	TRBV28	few	TGTGCCAGCAGTTTAGCCAGGCGATCCTTGTATGGCTACACCTTC	CASSLARRSLYGYTF
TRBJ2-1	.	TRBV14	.	TGTGCCAGCAGCGCCGGCATGGGTTTATCGGACAATGAGCAGTTCTTC	CASSAGMGLSDNEQFF
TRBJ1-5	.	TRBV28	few	TGTGCCAGCAGTATAGACAGGTGGGGGCTTAGCAATCAGCCCCAGCATTTT	CASSIDRWGLSNQPQHF
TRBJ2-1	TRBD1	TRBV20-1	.	TGCAGTGCTACGCCACAGGGGCAAATCTTCAATGAGCAGTTCTTC	CSATPQGQIFNEQFF
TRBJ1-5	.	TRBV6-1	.	TGTGCCAGCAGTCCTAGCAATCAGCCCCAGCATTTT	CASSPSNQPQHF
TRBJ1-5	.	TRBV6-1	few	TGTGCCAGCAGTGCAGGAGGGAATCAGCCCCAGCATTTT	CASSAGGNQPQHF
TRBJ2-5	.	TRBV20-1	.	TGCAGTGCTAGCCTTAACGGACAGCTCCAAGAGACCCAGTACTTC	CSASLNGQLQETQYF
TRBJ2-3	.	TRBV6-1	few	TGTGCCAGCAGTGAAGCGGCATTAACAGTAAGGGATACGCAGTATTTT	CASSEAALTVRDTQYF
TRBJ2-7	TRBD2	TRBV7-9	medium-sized	TGTGCCAGCAGCCCGACTAGCGGGAGGGTCTACGAGCAGTACTTC	CASSPTSGRVYEQYF
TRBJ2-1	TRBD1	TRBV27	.	TGTGCCAGCAGAGTATTGACAGGGGGCGGTGAGCAGTTCTTC	CASRVLTGGGEQFF
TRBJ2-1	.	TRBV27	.	TGTGCCAGCAGTTCAGGGGTGCTCCAGTTCTTC	CASSSGVLQFF
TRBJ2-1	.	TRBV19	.	TGTGCCAGTTGTGCCGGGCCTCTCAATGAGCAGTTCTTC	CASCAGPLNEQFF
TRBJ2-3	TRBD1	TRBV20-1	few	TGCAGTGCTAGAGAGACAGGGGGCGTTGGAAATACGCAGTATTTT	CSARETGGVGNTQYF
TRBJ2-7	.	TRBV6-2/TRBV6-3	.	TGTGCCAGCAGTTATGAGGGTTTCACCTACGAGCAGTACTTC	CASSYEGFTYEQYF
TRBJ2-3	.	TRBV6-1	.	TGTGCCAGCAGCGCGATTAGCGCAGATACGCAGTATTTT	CASSAISADTQYF
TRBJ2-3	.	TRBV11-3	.	TGTGCCAGCAGCCCCACAGGGTTAGTAGATACGCAGTATTTT	CASSPTGLVDTQYF
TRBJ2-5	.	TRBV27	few	TGTGCCAGCAGTTTATTGGCCCAGCGGGAGACCCAGTACTTC	CASSLLAQRETQYF
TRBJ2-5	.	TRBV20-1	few	TGCAGTGCTAGATACGGGGAAGAGACCCAGTACTTC	CSARYGEETQYF
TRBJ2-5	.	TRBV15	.	TGTGCCACCAGCAGAGATACGCTAGCACAAGAGACCCAGTACTTC	CATSRDTLAQETQYF
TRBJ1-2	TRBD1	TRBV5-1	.	TGCGCCAGCAGCCCAGGGACAGGGGACGACTATGGCTACACCTTC	CASSPGTGDDYGYTF
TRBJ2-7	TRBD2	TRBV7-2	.	TGTGCCAGCAGCTTGACTAGCGGGAGTTTCTCCTACGAGCAGTACTTC	CASSLTSGSFSYEQYF
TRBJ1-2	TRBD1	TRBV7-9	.	TGTGCCAGCAGCTCACCGGGACAGGGCGATGGCTACACCTTC	CASSSPGQGDGYTF
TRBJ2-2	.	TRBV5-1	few	TGCGCCAGCAGCTTGAATATTGCGGCGAACACCGGGGAGCTGTTTTTT	CASSLNIAANTGELFF
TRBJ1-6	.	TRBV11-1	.	TGTGCCAGCAGCAGGTCGGGGAATAATTCACCCCTCCACTTT	CASSRSGNNSPLHF
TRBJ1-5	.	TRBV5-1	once	TGCGCCAGCAGCTTAGGTGGGCAGCATAGCAATCAGCCCCAGCATTTT	CASSLGGQHSNQPQHF
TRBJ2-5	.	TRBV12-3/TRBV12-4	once	TGTGCCAGCAGTTTGCTTACAGAGGGCACCCAGTACTTC	CASSLLTEGTQYF
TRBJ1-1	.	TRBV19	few	TGTGCCAGTAAGATGGGGGATGGTAGGAACACTGAAGCTTTCTTT	CASKMGDGRNTEAFF